Below are 20 T cell receptor beta chains sequenced from a single sample in a study of blood T cell repertoires in COVID-19. Sequenced by immunoSEQ multiplex PCR; TCRdb stores in-frame clones only, minus some. The table records approximately 210,000 clones, about 90% of them present only once. The specimen sequenced was peripheral blood. All receptors derive from a man aged 30 to 39 with acute or convalescent COVID-19.

The chain couples TRBV5-8 to TRBJ2-1; a possible D gene is TRBD2 (5 bases). CDR3 size: 15 residues. V was pared by 4 bases and J by 0 bases, with 11 bases between. Germline CDR1 is SGHTS and CDR2 is YDEGEE. In DNA, the CDR3 is TGTGCCAGCAGCCGCGGACTTTCCTCCTACAATGAGCAGTTCTTC. As protein: CASSRGLSSYNEQFF.

The chain combines TRBV9 with TRBJ2-1; TRBD2 is a possible D gene (6 bases). Germline CDR1 and CDR2: SGDLS and YYNGEE. The V end lost 3 bases, the J end lost 7 bases, and 17 bases lay between the germline ends. The CDR3 has 15 amino acids. CDR3: CASSDPKTSRNEQFF. The CDR3 nucleotides read TGTGCCAGCAGCGACCCCAAGACTAGTAGGAATGAGCAGTTCTTC.

This clone was picked up one time. The J gene is TRBJ2-3, the V gene TRBV5-1, with TRBD1 matching 7 bases. Germline loops: CDR1 SGHRS, CDR2 YFSETQ. The CDR3 has 16 amino acids. Losses at the gene ends were 0 bases for V and 4 bases for J; bases not matched to a gene: 8. The CDR3 sequence is CASSLGQGSGSDTQYF. Written as DNA, the CDR3 is TGCGCCAGCAGCTTGGGACAGGGCTCTGGGTCAGATACGCAGTATTTT.

The sample holds one count of this clone. This chain connects TRBV3-1 (or the pseudogene TRBV3-2) to TRBJ1-3, with D hard to call. The CDR3 has 15 residues. The germline V and J ends were trimmed by 4 bases and 3 bases, with 13 bases remaining between them. Germline V gene data show CDR1 as LGHDT and CDR2 as YNNKEL (reference sequence). The CDR3: CASSPRGGNGNTIYF. In DNA, the CDR3 is TGTGCCAGCAGCCCCCGTGGAGGCAATGGAAACACCATATATTTT.

The gene calls are TRBV7-3 and TRBJ1-3, with a tentative D call TRBD1 (5 bases). This CDR3 is 14 amino acids long. From germline, CDR1 is SGHTA and CDR2 FQGTGA. With 5 bases removed from V and 3 bases from J, the gap between germline ends came to 11 bases. The CDR3 spells CASSATANGNTIYF. The CDR3 nucleotides read TGTGCCAGCAGCGCGACAGCGAATGGAAACACCATATATTTT.

The CDR3 region is CASSNLGTGGFEQYF. CDR3 nucleotides: TGTGCCAGCAGCAACCTGGGGACAGGGGGATTCGAGCAGTACTTC. J is TRBJ2-7 and V is TRBV27; 11 bases align to TRBD1. The CDR3 length is 15 residues. The junction had 10 bases not matched to a gene; V was cut back by 6 bases and J by 6 bases. Germline V gene sequence: CDR1 MNHEY, CDR2 SMNVEV (reference sequence).

This clone was observed once. The chain joins TRBV7-8 to TRBJ1-2; 8 bases are shared with TRBD1. The CDR3 contains 14 residues. Unmatched junction bases numbered 10, after V lost 5 bases and J lost 8 bases. Germline assignment: CDR1 SGHVS and CDR2 FQNEAQ. The CDR3 DNA reads TGTGCCAGCAGCCTAGGACAGGGCGGTGGAGGCTACACCTTC. This codes for CASSLGQGGGGYTF.

The J gene is TRBJ2-5, the V gene TRBV11-2; the D gene is possibly TRBD2 (5 bases). The CDR3 sequence is 16 residues long. The V end lost 1 base, the J end lost 5 bases, and 17 bases lay between the germline ends. In germline, CDR1 is SGHAT, CDR2 FQNNGV. This chain's CDR3 is CASSLATLALGETQYF. The CDR3 DNA follows: TGTGCCAGCAGCTTAGCTACCCTAGCTTTAGGGGAGACCCAGTACTTC.

V is TRBV20-1 and J is TRBJ1-2; no firm D call. This CDR3 spans 11 amino acids. V was trimmed by 0 bases and J by 10 bases, leaving 9 bases between them. The germline V gene has CDR1 DFQATT and CDR2 SNEGSKA (reference sequence). CDR3 residues: CSARDRIDYTF. The CDR3 nucleotides are TGCAGTGCTAGAGATCGAATAGACTACACCTTC.

This sequence joins TRBV20-1 and TRBJ1-2, with 7 bases lining up with TRBD1. The junction had 8 bases not matched to a gene; V was cut back by 5 bases and J by 8 bases. Germline CDR1 is DFQATT and CDR2 is SNEGSKA (reference sequence). CDR3 size: 12 residues. CDR3 amino acids: CSAGGTDWGYTF. Written as DNA, the CDR3 is TGCAGTGCTGGTGGGACAGACTGGGGCTACACCTTC.

The V and J genes are TRBV7-8 and TRBJ1-4; D is uncertain. V lost 3 bases and J 8 bases, leaving 19 bases between the germline ends. The germline V gene has CDR1 SGHVS and CDR2 FQNEAQ. CDR3 size: 16 residues. CDR3: CASSFLAATTGEKLFF. The CDR3 nucleotides read TGTGCCAGCAGCTTTTTAGCTGCAACGACGGGGGAAAAACTGTTTTTT.

Points on this clone: The junction shows a germline mismatch at one end, possibly a read error. This rearrangement joins TRBV29-1 to TRBJ1-1; 8 nucleotides line up with TRBD1. Germline CDR1 is SQVTM and CDR2 is ANQGSEA. There are 11 residues in the CDR3. The CDR3 protein is CSVSTGAEAFF. In nucleotides, the CDR3 is TGCAGCGTATCGACAGGGGCTGAGGCTTTCTTT.

This clone was detected once. The CDR3 DNA reads TGTGCCAGCAGCTTAGCAGGGGACGAGCAGTACTTC. It specifies CASSLAGDEQYF. V gene TRBV11-3 combines with J gene TRBJ2-7; maybe TRBD1 (6 bases). V shed 1 base and J shed 5 bases, with 6 bases lying between them. The CDR3 is 12 amino acids. CDR1 SGHNT and CDR2 YENEEA come from the germline V gene.

V gene TRBV5-1 combines with J gene TRBJ1-1; the D gene is possibly TRBD1 (6 bases). The V and J ends lost 7 bases and 0 bases respectively, with 16 bases between them. Germline loops: CDR1 SGHRS, CDR2 YFSETQ. The CDR3 is 15 residues long. In DNA form, the CDR3 reads TGCGCCAGCTTGCTCAGCGGGGGCATGAACACTGAAGCTTTCTTT. It encodes CASLLSGGMNTEAFF. Full variable domain (rest looked up from reference TRBV5-1 and TRBJ1-1): KAGVTQTPRYLIKTRGQQVTLSCSPISGHRSVSWYQQTPGQGLQFLFEYFSETQRNKGNFPGRFSGRQFSNSRSEMNVSTLELGDSALYLCASLLSGGMNTEAFFGQGTRLTVV.

The V gene is TRBV3-1 (or the pseudogene TRBV3-2), the J gene TRBJ2-1; 12 positions agree with TRBD2. The germline gives CDR1 LGHDT, CDR2 YNNKEL (reference sequence). The CDR3 runs to 16 residues. V was clipped by 5 bases and J by 7 bases; unmatched bases: 9. CDR3 residues: CASSATLAGGRNEQFF. For the CDR3, the DNA is TGTGCCAGCAGCGCAACCCTAGCGGGGGGGCGGAATGAGCAGTTCTTC.

The J gene is TRBJ1-3, the V gene TRBV3-1 (or the pseudogene TRBV3-2), with D uncertain. Germline assignment: CDR1 LGHDT and CDR2 YNNKEL (reference sequence). The CDR3 loop spans 17 amino acids. The germline V and J ends were trimmed by 4 bases and 0 bases, with 16 bases remaining between them. The chain's CDR3 is CASSPQYRTNSGNTIYF. CDR3 bases: TGTGCCAGCAGCCCCCAATACAGAACCAACTCTGGAAACACCATATATTTT.

This clone was observed a single time. The V call is TRBV5-1, the J call TRBJ1-2; the D gene is possibly TRBD1 (6 bases). Per the germline V gene, CDR1 is SGHRS and CDR2 is YFSETQ. V was clipped by 0 bases and J by 4 bases, with 16 bases between them. The CDR3 length is 16 residues. The CDR3 DNA follows: TGCGCCAGCAGCTTGGTGATGGGGGGGCCACGCTATGGCTACACCTTC. As protein: CASSLVMGGPRYGYTF.

The chain combines TRBV3-1 (or the pseudogene TRBV3-2) with TRBJ2-6, with no clear D. Germline CDR1 LGHDT, CDR2 YNNKEL (reference sequence). There are 14 residues in the CDR3. Trimming pared 5 bases from V and 4 bases from J, leaving 9 bases between. CDR3 protein: CASSSSKGANVLTF. In nucleotides, the CDR3 is TGTGCCAGCAGCTCATCTAAGGGGGCCAACGTCCTGACTTTC.

The CDR3: CASSTRPPSSGGRNEQFF. The CDR3 region has the DNA TGTGCCAGTAGTACCCGTCCTCCTTCTAGCGGGGGGCGGAATGAGCAGTTCTTC. The V gene is TRBV19, the J gene TRBJ2-1; 11 bases are a match to TRBD2. This CDR3 has 18 amino acids. Germline V gene data show CDR1 as LNHDA and CDR2 as SQIVND (reference sequence). The ends lost 4 bases at V and 7 bases at J; junction bases unmatched: 15.

This clone appeared a few times. Mismatch with germline at one junction end may stem from a read error. The chain carries TRBV23-1 and TRBJ1-1, with 7 bases aligning to TRBD1. TRBV23-1 has ORF status, its function being uncertain. The CDR3 covers 15 residues. The CDR3 here is CASSQSYDRVTEAFF. The CDR3 DNA follows: TGCGCCAGCAGCCAATCCTACGACAGGGTCACTGAAGCTTTCTTT.